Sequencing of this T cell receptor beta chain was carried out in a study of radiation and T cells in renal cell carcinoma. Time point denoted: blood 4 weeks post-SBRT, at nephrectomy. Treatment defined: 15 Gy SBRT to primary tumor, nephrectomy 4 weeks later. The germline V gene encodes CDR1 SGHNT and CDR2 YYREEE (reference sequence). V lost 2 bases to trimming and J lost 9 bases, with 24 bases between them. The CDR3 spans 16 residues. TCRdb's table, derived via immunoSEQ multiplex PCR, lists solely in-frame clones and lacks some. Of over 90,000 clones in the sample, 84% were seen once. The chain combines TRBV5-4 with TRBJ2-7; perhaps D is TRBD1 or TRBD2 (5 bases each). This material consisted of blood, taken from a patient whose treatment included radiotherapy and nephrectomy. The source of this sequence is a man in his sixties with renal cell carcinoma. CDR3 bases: TGTGCCAGCAGCTTCGGCCCTCGGGGTGGGGCAGCGACGCAGTACTTC. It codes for CASSFGPRGGAATQYF.